This T cell receptor (beta chain) was recorded in a study of T-cell reconstitution after alpha-beta-depleted transplantation in children. This clonotype was detected a few times. Its cognate antigen is unknown. Construction of the TCRbeta library involved unique molecular identifiers. Each CDR3 protein is one row after TCRdb ran MiXCR on the PCR reads. The sample records about 610,000 distinct CDR3 sequences, 25% to 30% being singletons. Trimming stripped 2 bases from V and 2 bases from J, with 9 bases between. There are 14 residues in the CDR3. Germline V gives CDR1 SGHRS, CDR2 YFSETQ. Findings and limits, study-wide: Reportedly, roughly two months post-transplant, alpha-beta T cells arose from several hundred expanded graft clones. T-cell counts and diversity at one year following transplant were attributed mainly to newly produced T cells.

The sequence came from a boy in the first two years of life with Wiskott-Aldrich syndrome, due to receive a stem cell transplant. The chain joins TRBV5-1 to TRBJ2-3, with TRBD2 as a possible D gene (5 bases). The material was PBMCs, obtained before TCRalphabeta/CD19-depleted stem cell transplant. CDR3 bases: TGCGCCAGCAGCTTCGGGATACTCACAGATACGCAGTATTTT. Protein sequence: CASSFGILTDTQYF.